Sequencing of this T cell receptor (beta chain) was carried out in a study of blood T cell repertoires in COVID-19. Study summary: From the United States, Italy and Spain came samples of acute and convalescent COVID-19. Nucleic acid was either cDNA or gDNA, and it came from T cells, B-cell-depleted T cells, or PBMCs.

Authors' data handling: Cell counts per sample came from amplifying reference gene primers. Repertoires were generated with immunoSEQ multiplex PCR, while TCRdb's copy carries only in-frame clones and drops some. V and J calls and clone size are those listed in that table; D and trimming were worked out from the DNA. Here the sample spans 50,000 to 75,000 clones, 90% to 95% being singletons. This clone occurred once. The germline V and J ends were trimmed by 1 base and 4 bases, with 9 bases remaining between them. Germline V gene sequence: CDR1 LGHNA, CDR2 YSLEER. This CDR3 is built from 14 residues. The source material was peripheral blood. This chain uses TRBV4-3 with TRBJ2-3; maybe TRBD2 (5 bases). This TCR derives from a human donor in a cohort sampled during active COVID-19. The DNA of the CDR3 is TGCGCCAGCAGCCAAGTTAGAGGGCCAGATACGCAGTATTTT. It yields the protein CASSQVRGPDTQYF.